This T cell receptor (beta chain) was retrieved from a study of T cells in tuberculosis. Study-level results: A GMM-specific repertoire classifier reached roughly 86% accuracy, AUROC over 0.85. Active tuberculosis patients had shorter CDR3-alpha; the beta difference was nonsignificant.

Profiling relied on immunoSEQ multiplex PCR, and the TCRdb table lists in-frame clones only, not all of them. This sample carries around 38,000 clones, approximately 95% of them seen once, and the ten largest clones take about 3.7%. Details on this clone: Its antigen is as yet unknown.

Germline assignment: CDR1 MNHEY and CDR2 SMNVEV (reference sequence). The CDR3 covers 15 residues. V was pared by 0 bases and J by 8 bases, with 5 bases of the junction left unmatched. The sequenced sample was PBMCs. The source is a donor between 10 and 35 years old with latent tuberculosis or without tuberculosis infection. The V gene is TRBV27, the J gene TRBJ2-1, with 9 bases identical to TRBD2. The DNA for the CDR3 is TGTGCCAGCAGTTTATCATGGCGGGGGGGCCATGAGCAGTTCTTC. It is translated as CASSLSWRGGHEQFF.